The following is a T cell receptor (beta chain) sequence with its context. No antigen is known for it. Repertoires were generated with immunoSEQ multiplex PCR, while TCRdb's copy carries only in-frame clones and drops some. The sample lists over 1.4 million clones, around 95% occurring once. This sample is drawn from a study of shared clonotypes between healthy human individuals. The study, taken as a whole, reports: Against clonotypes common to all four donors, non-shared ones had lower generation probabilities. The small donor group covered limited genetic and exposure diversity.

The CDR3 loop spans 16 amino acids. The germline CDR1 and CDR2 sequences are SQVTM and ANQGSEA. Trimming cost V 1 base and J 3 bases, with 16 bases left between them. The clonotype originates from a young man in good health. The specimen sequenced was naive CD4+ T cells sorted from blood. Subset noted: CD45RA+ positively selected. The genes are TRBV29-1 and TRBJ2-4; unclear D gene. CDR3 bases: TGCAGCGTTGAAGGAGTTGGGAAAGTCGGCAAAAACATTCAGTACTTC. Protein sequence: CSVEGVGKVGKNIQYF.